Included here is one T cell receptor (beta chain) sequence, with context. Its antigen remains undetermined. Qualities for individual bases were not recorded, and no much larger clone is one base off. The entire isolated RNA was reverse transcribed using the High Capacity cDNA Reverse Transcription Kit, and thus expressed TCRB transcripts were sequenced. Deep immunoSEQ sequencing was performed on naive, central memory and regulatory T cell samples, with an average of roughly 4 million total reads per sample. Sorted cells were lysed in RLT buffer, and RNA was extracted using DNase-treated RNeasy Micro or Mini kits according to cell number. To prevent cross-contamination, each cell subset was processed individually, whereas patient and healthy donor samples were processed jointly. The immunoSEQ multiplex PCR was used to amplify TCRB sequences from cDNA, generating 87-bp fragments that spanned the CDR3 region. Sequencing of the amplicons was performed on the Illumina HiSeq platform. For the original study's pipeline: Synthetic template baselines were used to correct PCR bias computationally, reads within Hamming distance 2 were collapsed, and singletons that could not be merged were discarded. Reads were aligned against IMGT so that V, D and J genes, CDR3 length and insertions or deletions at six rearrangement sites could be assigned. Within each subset, clonotype counts were normalized to the number of sorted cells before true diversity and Gini coefficients were calculated with the tcR R package. Repertoire sharing was quantified using the overlap coefficient calculated on TCRB nucleotide sequences. Out-of-frame TCRB sequences from naive cells were analyzed to stand in for the pre-selection repertoire. Held by TCRdb, this immuneACCESS table contains in-frame sequences only and omits some clones. Under half of the omission traces to an unresolved V gene where checked; the cause of the rest is unknown. V, J and clone size were drawn from that table, and D and trimming were deduced from the DNA. A total of some 330,000 clones appear in this sample, 9.5% to 12% of them only once. Together, the top ten hold around 0.015% of the sample.

The data derive from a study of beta chain features in type 1 diabetes (dated by TCRdb to between 2018 and 2020). Background on the whole study: Mean age, gender distribution, total cell number and subset yield were not different between patients and healthy donors. Across all samples, around 99 million sorted cells were examined, and cell number per subset correlated strongly with RNA yield. The study compared the TCRB repertoires of sorted circulating CD4+ T cell subsets in recently diagnosed type 1 diabetes patients with those in matched healthy donors. Regulatory and stem cell-like memory subsets were isolated from only 8 patients and roughly eight healthy donors, whereas naive and central memory subsets came from all 28 donors.

A single peripheral blood draw of about 116 mL on average was collected from each donor into heparinised tubes. Using a panel that included CD45RO, CCR7, CD25, CD127, CD95 and CD27, naive, central memory, regulatory and stem cell-like memory CD4+ T cells were sorted on a BD FACSAria II. Purity was above 98% for every sorted population. PBMCs were isolated immediately by Lymphoprep density gradient centrifugation and stained directly without culture. So that batch effects would be minimized, each experiment stained and sorted samples in pairs, pairing one healthy donor with one patient. What the work shows at the level of the full study, not this receptor alone: Only small numbers of individuals were included in the HLA sub-analyses, which left unresolved whether HLA type had any influence on TCRB rearrangement. Naive, central memory and regulatory TCRB repertoires appeared to be more alike among patients than among healthy donors. Shorter templates might have been favored by PCR, but patient and control samples were amplified and corrected together, so both groups would have been affected equally by any skew. At VDJ recombination sites, patients with type 1 diabetes made fewer insertions and deleted more nucleotides, a pattern implying thymic rearrangement abnormalities. Type 1 diabetes patients showed a moderate but significant shortening of TCRB CDR3 length in all four CD4+ subsets. Because cDNA rather than genomic DNA was sequenced, highly expressing activated cells could have been over-represented, although no difference in activation and CD3 levels was found between groups.

Its CDR3 holds 14 amino acids, cysteine through phenylalanine. Just the 42-base CDR3 DNA is kept, in frame starting at base 1. V ends up 7 bases short and J 5 bases short, with an unmatched junction base count of 7. CDR1 is given as SGHDT and CDR2 as YYEEEE, both from the germline V gene. This sequence uses TRBV5-6 and TRBJ2-5; 11 junctional bases match TRBD1. The sequence was collected from a woman aged 30 to 39 in good health. Sequenced input: naive CD4+ T cells from blood. The cell subset or site label here, explained by the study, means: true naive CD4+ T cells. The CDR3 here reads CASGQGAPVETQYF. The DNA sequence reads TGTGCCAGCGGACAGGGGGCGCCGGTGGAGACCCAGTACTTC.